This TCR beta chain was identified during a study of identical twins. General study results and limits: The conclusions drew on cross-sectional statistical analysis instead of tracking the same donors. Cord blood's abundant beta clonotypes had fewer insertions, unlike memory repertoires.

Template switching added a universal primer site; cDNA carried unique molecular identifiers. TCRdb fed the 5' RACE reads into MiXCR, producing one record per CDR3 protein. This table has 500,000 to 650,000 distinct CDR3 sequences, about 7.6% appearing once. The CDR3 loop spans 15 amino acids. CDR1 and CDR2 (germline): KGHDR, SFDVKD. With regard to this clonotype: What it binds is not known. Germline is not matched at one junction end, which may reflect a read error.

These same records also appear under a second study, on yellow fever vaccine responses in identical twins.

The V call is TRBV24-1, the J call TRBJ2-6; no definite D call. Sample: PBMCs. The receptor comes from a woman aged 18 to 35 in good health. The chain's CDR3 is CATSDRSSRANVLTF. CDR3 in DNA: TGTGCCACCAGTGATCGAAGCTCTCGGGCCAACGTCCTGACTTTC.